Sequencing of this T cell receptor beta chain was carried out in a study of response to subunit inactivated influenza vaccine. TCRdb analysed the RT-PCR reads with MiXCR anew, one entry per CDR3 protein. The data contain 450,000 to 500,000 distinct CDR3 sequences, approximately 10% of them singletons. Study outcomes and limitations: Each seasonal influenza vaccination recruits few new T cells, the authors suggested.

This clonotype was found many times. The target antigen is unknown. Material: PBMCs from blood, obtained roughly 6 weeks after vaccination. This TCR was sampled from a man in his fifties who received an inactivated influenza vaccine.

CDR3 nucleotide sequence: TGTGCCAGCAGCCAAGGGGCTTTCGCGGCCCCCTTAGCCCAGTACTTC. It is translated as CASSQGAFAAPLAQYF. The rearrangement uses TRBV4-2 and TRBJ2-5; D unclear. The CDR3 extends over 16 amino acids. The V gene lost 1 base and the J gene lost 9 bases, with 21 bases spanning the gap. Per germline, CDR1 LGHNA and CDR2 YNFKEQ.